This T cell receptor beta chain was sequenced during a study of OX40 agonist ivuxolimab in advanced cancers. This CDR3 region has 13 residues. Trimming cost V 5 bases and J 3 bases; bases outside gene matches: 4. Germline V lookup: CDR1 SGDLS, CDR2 YYNGEE. The table came from immunoSEQ multiplex PCR; TCRdb's copy has only in-frame clones and leaves some out. Of tens of thousands of clones in the sample, 78% were seen once. The sequenced sample was CD4+ or CD8+ T cells sorted from blood, obtained in a trial of the OX40 agonist ivuxolimab. The chain joins TRBV9 to TRBJ2-5; 7 bases fit TRBD2. The origin of this receptor is an adult with an advanced solid tumor such as melanoma, head and neck, liver or kidney cancer. CDR3 region: CASRSGGEETQYF. The CDR3, as DNA: TGTGCCAGCAGGTCGGGGGGAGAAGAGACCCAGTACTTC.